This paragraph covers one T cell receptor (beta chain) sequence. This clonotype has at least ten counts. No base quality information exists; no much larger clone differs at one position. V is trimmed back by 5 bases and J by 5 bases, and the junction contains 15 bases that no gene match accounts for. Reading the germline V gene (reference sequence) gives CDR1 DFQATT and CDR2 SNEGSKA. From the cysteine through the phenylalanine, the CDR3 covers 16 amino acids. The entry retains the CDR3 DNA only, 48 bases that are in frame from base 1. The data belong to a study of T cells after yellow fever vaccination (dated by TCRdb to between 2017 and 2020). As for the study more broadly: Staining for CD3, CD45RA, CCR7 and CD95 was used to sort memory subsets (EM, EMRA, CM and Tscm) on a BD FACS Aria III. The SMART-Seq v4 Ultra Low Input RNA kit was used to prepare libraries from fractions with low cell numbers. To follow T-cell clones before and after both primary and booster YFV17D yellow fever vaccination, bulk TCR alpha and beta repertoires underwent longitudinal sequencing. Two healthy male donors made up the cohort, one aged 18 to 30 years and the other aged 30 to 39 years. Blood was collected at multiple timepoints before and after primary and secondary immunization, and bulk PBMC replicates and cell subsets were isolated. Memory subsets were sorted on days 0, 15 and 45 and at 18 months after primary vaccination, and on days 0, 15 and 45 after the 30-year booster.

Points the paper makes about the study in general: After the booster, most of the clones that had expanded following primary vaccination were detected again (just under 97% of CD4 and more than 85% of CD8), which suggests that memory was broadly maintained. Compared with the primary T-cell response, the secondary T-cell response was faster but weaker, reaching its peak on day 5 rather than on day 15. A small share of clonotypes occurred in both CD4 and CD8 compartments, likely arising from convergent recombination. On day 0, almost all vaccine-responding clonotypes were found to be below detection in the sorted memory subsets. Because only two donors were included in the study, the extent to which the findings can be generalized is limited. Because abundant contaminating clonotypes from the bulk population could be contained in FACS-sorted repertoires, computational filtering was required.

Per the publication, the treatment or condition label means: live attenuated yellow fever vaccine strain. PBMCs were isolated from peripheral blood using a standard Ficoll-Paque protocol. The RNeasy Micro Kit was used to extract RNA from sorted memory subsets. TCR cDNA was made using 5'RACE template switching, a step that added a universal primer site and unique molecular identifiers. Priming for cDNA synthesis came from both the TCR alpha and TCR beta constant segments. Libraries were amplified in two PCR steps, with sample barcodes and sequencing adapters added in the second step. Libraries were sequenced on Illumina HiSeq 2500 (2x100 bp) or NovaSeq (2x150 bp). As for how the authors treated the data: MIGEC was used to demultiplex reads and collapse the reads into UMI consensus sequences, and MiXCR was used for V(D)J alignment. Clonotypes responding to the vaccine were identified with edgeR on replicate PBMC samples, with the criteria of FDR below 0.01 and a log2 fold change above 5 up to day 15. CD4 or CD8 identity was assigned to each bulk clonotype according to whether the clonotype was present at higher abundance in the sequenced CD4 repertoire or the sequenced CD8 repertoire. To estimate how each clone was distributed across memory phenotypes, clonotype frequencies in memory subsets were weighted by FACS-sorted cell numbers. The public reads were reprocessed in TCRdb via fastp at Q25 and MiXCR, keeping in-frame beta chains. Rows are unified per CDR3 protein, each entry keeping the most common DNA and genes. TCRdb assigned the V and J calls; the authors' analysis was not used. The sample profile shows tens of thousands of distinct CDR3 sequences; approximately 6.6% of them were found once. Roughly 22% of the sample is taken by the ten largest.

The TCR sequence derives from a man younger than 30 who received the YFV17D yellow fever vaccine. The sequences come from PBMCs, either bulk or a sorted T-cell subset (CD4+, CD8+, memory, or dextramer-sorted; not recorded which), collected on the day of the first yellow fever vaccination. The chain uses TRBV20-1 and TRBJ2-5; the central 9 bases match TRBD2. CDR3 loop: CSAVPEVAGELETQYF. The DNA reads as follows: TGCAGTGCTGTTCCCGAGGTAGCGGGGGAGTTGGAGACCCAGTACTTC.